Sequencing of this TCR beta chain was carried out in a study of cytomegalovirus exposure and HLA in healthy donors. The study's findings and limits: A list of 150 to 200 TCR beta chains associated with cytomegalovirus was given.

This CDR3 comprises 14 residues. V lost 7 bases, J lost 3 bases, and 15 bases lay in between. Germline V gives CDR1 SEHNR, CDR2 FQNEAQ (reference sequence). This PCR relied on a set of 60 Vbeta primers and 13 Jbeta primers. Clones were sequenced by immunoSEQ multiplex PCR, and TCRdb holds only the in-frame ones, with some missing. Of approximately 130,000 clones in the sample, around 78% are singletons; the top ten hold around 1.8%. About this clone itself: The antigen is not known.

J is TRBJ1-1 and V is TRBV7-9, with D hard to call. Sequencing input: PBMCs. The receptor comes from a woman in her forties or fifties in good health and CMV-seronegative. The CDR3 DNA reads as TGTGCCAGCACCGAACACTCGAGGGACACTGAAGCTTTCTTT. It specifies CASTEHSRDTEAFF.